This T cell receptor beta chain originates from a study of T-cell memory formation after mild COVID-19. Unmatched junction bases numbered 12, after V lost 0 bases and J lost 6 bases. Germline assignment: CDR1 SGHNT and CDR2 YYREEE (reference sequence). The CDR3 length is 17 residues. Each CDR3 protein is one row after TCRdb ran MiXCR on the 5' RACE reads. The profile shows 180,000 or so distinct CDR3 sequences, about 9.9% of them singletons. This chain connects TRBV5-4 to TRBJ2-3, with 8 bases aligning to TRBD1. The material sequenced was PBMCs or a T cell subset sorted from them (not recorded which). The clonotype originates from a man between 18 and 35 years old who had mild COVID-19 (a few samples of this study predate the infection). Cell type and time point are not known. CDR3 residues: CASSLENGQGERDTQYF. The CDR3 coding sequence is TGTGCCAGCAGCTTGGAGAACGGACAGGGCGAAAGGGATACGCAGTATTTT.